Listed here are 21 T cell receptor beta chains from one sample, sequenced in a study of breast tumors, draining lymph nodes, adjacent tissues. Breast cancer patients provided tissue from their axillary draining lymph nodes. TCRdb re-derived calls from the multiplex PCR reads in MiXCR, one entry per CDR3 protein. The sample holds tens of thousands of distinct CDR3 sequences, roughly 29% seen once. Material for sequencing was axillary lymph node tissue. Every receptor here comes from a female donor with breast cancer. Some clones in this sample may be carry-over from other donors' samples.

This clonotype was detected many times. The chain combines TRBV4-1 with TRBJ1-5; maybe TRBD1 (5 bases). This CDR3 contains 15 residues. The germline CDR1 and CDR2 sequences are MGHRA and YSYEKL. With 0 bases removed from V and 6 bases from J, the gap between germline ends came to 12 bases. Here the CDR3 reads CASSQDSGISQPQHF. The CDR3 DNA sequence: TGCGCCAGCAGCCAAGATTCAGGGATTAGTCAGCCCCAGCATTTT.

The chain employs TRBV19 and TRBJ2-7; D perhaps matches TRBD2 (6 bases). The ends were cut back, 3 bases at V and 1 base at J, with 10 bases in the middle. In germline, CDR1 is LNHDA, CDR2 SQIVND (reference sequence). CDR3 length: 14 residues. CDR3 DNA sequence: TGTGCCAGTAGTATCGTAGCGGATTCCTACGAGCAGTACTTC. Its protein product is CASSIVADSYEQYF.

Concerning this clonotype itself: Relative to the germline gene, one junction end is altered; a read error may explain this. The V call is TRBV3-1, the J call TRBJ2-3, with D uncertain. The CDR3 contains 13 residues. The germline V gene has CDR1 LGHDT and CDR2 YNNKEL (reference sequence). DNA for the CDR3: TGCGCCAGCAACCAAGATCGGCCAGGAACGCAGTATTTT. It translates to CASNQDRPGTQYF.

In this sample, this clonotype turned up many times. The V call is TRBV6-1, the J call TRBJ1-5; possible D gene TRBD1, 5 bases. Germline CDR1 and CDR2: MNHNS and SASEGT. The CDR3 covers 16 residues. Trimming left V 8 bases short and J 0 bases short, with 17 bases between. CDR3 nucleotide sequence: TGTGCCAGCTCATTATCGGGGACGAATAGCAATCAGCCCCAGCATTTT. Translation: CASSLSGTNSNQPQHF.

There are many counts of this clonotype. Its ends do not fully match the called genes, so a read error is possible. The chain links TRBV29-1 to TRBJ2-1; D unclear. CDR3 length: 14 residues. Germline V CDR1 and CDR2: SQVTM, ANQGSEA. CDR3: CSADRTTACNEQFF. DNA of the CDR3: TGCAGCGCTGACCGAACTACAGCCTGCAATGAGCAATTCTTC.

This clonotype showed up just once. It may be a read error: a sequence one base away is much more abundant. This chain uses TRBV6-5 with TRBJ2-7; 8 bases align to TRBD2. V lost 5 bases and J lost 2; bases outside the gene matches: 11. Germline CDR1 and CDR2: MNHEY and SVGAGI. The CDR3 loop spans 16 amino acids. CDR3 sequence reads: CASSHPGTSGAYEQYF. The CDR3 coding sequence is TGTGCCAGCAGTCACCCCGGCACTAGCGGCGCCTACGAGCAGTACTTC.

This clonotype turned up a few times. A read error is possible here, since a much larger clone lies one base away. As the CDR3 is not closed by the conserved phenylalanine or tryptophan, this likely results from a read error. The chain employs TRBV19 and TRBJ2-5, with TRBD1 matching 9 bases. In germline, CDR1 is LNHDA, CDR2 SQIVND (reference sequence). The V and J ends lost 7 bases and 0 bases, in that order; junction bases with no gene match: 9. The CDR3 totals 16 residues. CDR3 residues: CASKRGTGYYQETQYS. The CDR3 DNA reads TGTGCCAGTAAGCGCGGGACAGGGTATTACCAAGAGACCCAGTACTCC.

This clonotype showed up just a few times. For the CDR3, the DNA is TGCAGTGCTAGAGATCTGGGAACAGGGGCCGGGGAGCTGTTTTTT. This translates into CSARDLGTGAGELFF. V usage is TRBV20-1 and J usage is TRBJ2-2; TRBD1 matches 7 bases. The CDR3 runs to 15 residues. V was clipped by 0 bases and J by 6 bases; unmatched bases: 7. Germline assignment: CDR1 DFQATT and CDR2 SNEGSKA (reference sequence).

Remarks on this clonotype: With a much larger clone just one base away, this may be a read error. This chain connects TRBV30 to TRBJ2-2; 10 positions match TRBD2. CDR1 GTSNPN and CDR2 SVGIG come from the germline V gene (reference sequence). The CDR3 loop spans 17 amino acids. The J segment lost 1 base and the V segment lost 2 bases, leaving 7 bases of the junction unmatched. The CDR3 region has the DNA TGTGCCTGGAGTCTTTATAGCGGGAGGAGGAACACCGGGGAGCTGTTTTTT. Amino acid sequence: CAWSLYSGRRNTGELFF.

This rearrangement joins TRBV2 to TRBJ1-3, with 7 bases identical to TRBD1. V lost 4 bases and J lost 0; bases outside the gene matches: 15. The V gene's germline CDR1 is SNHLY and CDR2 FYNNEI. The CDR3 loop spans 19 amino acids. CDR3 sequence reads: CASSATGTVGPHSGNTIYF. In DNA, the CDR3 is TGTGCCAGCAGTGCTACCGGGACAGTCGGTCCCCACTCTGGAAACACCATATATTTT.

The J gene is TRBJ2-7, the V gene TRBV29-1; 10 nucleotides agree with TRBD2. The germline V gene has CDR1 SQVTM and CDR2 ANQGSEA. With V trimmed by 7 bases and J by 4 bases, 13 bases remained unmatched. The CDR3 length is 15 residues. CDR3 loop: CSALRRTSGPYEQYF. The CDR3 nucleotides are TGCAGCGCCTTGAGAAGGACTAGCGGTCCATACGAGCAGTACTTC.

In this sample, this clonotype turned up many times. The gene calls are TRBV9 and TRBJ2-3; D is unresolved. V lost 7 bases to trimming and J lost 0 bases, with 12 bases between them. From germline, CDR1 is SGDLS and CDR2 YYNGEE. CDR3 length equals 14 residues. The CDR3 DNA sequence: TGTGCCAGCGGGGTTGTAGATAGCACAGATACGCAGTATTTT. Protein product: CASGVVDSTDTQYF.

This clonotype was observed at least ten times. The chain has TRBV28 and TRBJ2-7; possible D gene TRBD1, 6 bases. V lost 6 bases to trimming and J lost 0 bases, with 15 bases between them. The CDR3 contains 15 residues. Germline CDR1 MDHEN, CDR2 SYDVKM. CDR3 sequence: CASRRGGLLSYEQYF. DNA of the CDR3: TGTGCCAGCAGACGAGGGGGTCTTCTCTCCTACGAGCAGTACTTC.

The table lists this clonotype with many counts. The genes are TRBV6-2 or TRBV6-3 and TRBJ1-5; D might be TRBD1 (5 bases). The CDR3 has 14 amino acids. Trimming took off 7 bases at V and 7 bases at J, with 17 bases between the two ends. Germline V gives CDR1 MNHEY, CDR2 SVGEGT. The CDR3 here is CASNKQLGVQPQHF. CDR3 in DNA: TGTGCCAGCAATAAACAACTGGGGGTCCAGCCCCAGCATTTT.

Turning to this clonotype: A read error is possible here, since a much larger clone lies one base away. The J gene is TRBJ2-7, the V gene TRBV7-2; TRBD2 agrees at 8 bases. Germline V gene data show CDR1 as SGHTA and CDR2 as FQGNSA. V shed 5 bases and J 3 bases; nucleotides not matched to a gene: 21. The CDR3 has 19 residues. In DNA form, the CDR3 reads TGTGCCAGCAGCCCGTTGGGGGGGGGACTAGTCGATACCCACTACGAGCAGTACTTC. Translating gives CASSPLGGGLVDTHYEQYF.

This clonotype was recorded at least ten times. In DNA, the CDR3 is TGTGCCAGCACAATAGGGGGGACAGACTTCTATGGCTACACCTTC. This encodes CASTIGGTDFYGYTF. The rearrangement links TRBV28 to TRBJ1-2; 7 nucleotides match TRBD1. The V gene end was trimmed by 7 bases and the J gene end by 4 bases; junction bases not matched to a gene: 12. The CDR3 has 15 amino acids. In germline, CDR1 is MDHEN, CDR2 SYDVKM.

DNA for the CDR3: TGTGCTCGAGCGGGAGGTACCTACAATGAGCAGTTCTTC. It is translated as CARAGGTYNEQFF. The chain couples TRBV9 to TRBJ2-1, with 9 bases identical to TRBD2. The length of the CDR3 is 13 residues. Per the germline V gene, CDR1 is SGDLS and CDR2 is YYNGEE. Full variable domain (rest looked up from reference TRBV9 and TRBJ2-1): DSGVTQTPKHLITATGQRVTLRCSPRSGDLSVYWYQQSLDQGLQFLIQYYNGEERAKGNILERFSAQQFPDLHSELNLSSLELGDSALYFCARAGGTYNEQFFGPGTRLTVL.

This clonotype showed up many times. J is TRBJ2-2 and V is TRBV5-1, with TRBD2 matching 8 bases. V lost 0 bases and J lost 5; bases outside the gene matches: 3. The CDR3 spans 15 residues. Germline assignment: CDR1 SGHRS and CDR2 YFSETQ. CDR3 region: CASSLVTSVTGELFF. CDR3 DNA: TGCGCCAGCAGCTTGGTGACTAGCGTTACCGGGGAGCTGTTTTTT.

With respect to this clonotype: A much larger clone differs from this one at a single base, so this may be a read error. V usage is TRBV6-5 and J usage is TRBJ2-7, with D maybe TRBD1 (6 bases). Germline CDR1 MNHEY, CDR2 SVGAGI. The CDR3 has 14 amino acids. V lost 5 bases and J 5 bases, leaving 16 bases between the germline ends. The CDR3 loop is CASSHSGQRNEQYF. CDR3 coding DNA: TGTGCCAGCAGTCACAGTGGACAGAGGAACGAGCAGTACTTC.

This clonotype was recorded at least ten times. The CDR3 region is CASSIKAQVGNEQFF. The DNA for the CDR3 is TGTGCCAGTAGTATTAAGGCCCAGGTCGGTAATGAGCAGTTCTTC. The chain is built from TRBV19 and TRBJ2-1, with D uncertain. This CDR3 comprises 15 residues. V was pared by 3 bases and J by 7 bases, with 16 bases between. Germline V lookup: CDR1 LNHDA, CDR2 SQIVND (reference sequence).

This clonotype was observed at least ten times. The DNA of the CDR3 is TGTGCCAGCAGCTTTGGCGGAGGGCGGTACAATGAGCAGTTCTTC. Its translation is CASSFGGGRYNEQFF. This chain joins TRBV5-8 and TRBJ2-1; a possible D gene is TRBD2 (6 bases). The ends were cut back, 2 bases at V and 4 bases at J, with 13 bases in the middle. This CDR3 spans 15 amino acids. The V gene's germline CDR1 is SGHTS and CDR2 YDEGEE.